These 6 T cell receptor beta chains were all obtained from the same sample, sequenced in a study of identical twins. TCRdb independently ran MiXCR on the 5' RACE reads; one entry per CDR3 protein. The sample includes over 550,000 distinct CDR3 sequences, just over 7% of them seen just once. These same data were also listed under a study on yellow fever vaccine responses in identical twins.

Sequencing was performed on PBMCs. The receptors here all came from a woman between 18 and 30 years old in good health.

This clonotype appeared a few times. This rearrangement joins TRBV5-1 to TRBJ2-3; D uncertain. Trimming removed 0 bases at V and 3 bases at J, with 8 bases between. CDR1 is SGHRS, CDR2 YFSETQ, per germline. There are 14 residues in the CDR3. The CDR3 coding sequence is TGCGCCAGCAGCTTGGGTACCGAAACAGATACGCAGTATTTT. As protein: CASSLGTETDTQYF.

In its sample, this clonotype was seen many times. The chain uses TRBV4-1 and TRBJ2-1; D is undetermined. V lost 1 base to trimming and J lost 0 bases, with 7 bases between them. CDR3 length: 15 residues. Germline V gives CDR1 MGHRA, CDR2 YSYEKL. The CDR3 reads CASSQAVSSYNEQFF. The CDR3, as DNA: TGCGCCAGCAGCCAAGCGGTGAGCTCCTACAATGAGCAGTTCTTC.

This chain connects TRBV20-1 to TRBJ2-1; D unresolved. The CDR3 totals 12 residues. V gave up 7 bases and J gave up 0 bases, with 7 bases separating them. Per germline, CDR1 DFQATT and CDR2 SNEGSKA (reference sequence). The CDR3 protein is CSERVSYNEQFF. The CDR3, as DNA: TGCAGTGAAAGGGTCTCCTACAATGAGCAGTTCTTC.

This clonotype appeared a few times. This CDR3 reads CASSLGLAGGLGTGELFF. CDR3 DNA: TGTGCCAGCAGCTTAGGGCTAGCGGGGGGGCTTGGCACCGGGGAGCTGTTTTTT. This chain joins TRBV7-8 and TRBJ2-2; 12 nucleotides match TRBD2. The ends lost 1 base at V and 4 bases at J; junction bases unmatched: 7. CDR3 length equals 18 residues. Germline CDR1 is SGHVS and CDR2 is FQNEAQ.

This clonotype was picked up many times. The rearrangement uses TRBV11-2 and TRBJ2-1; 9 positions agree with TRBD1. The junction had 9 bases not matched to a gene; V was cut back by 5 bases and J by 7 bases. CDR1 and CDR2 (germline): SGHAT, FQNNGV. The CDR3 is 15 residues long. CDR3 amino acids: CASSPITGTGNEQFF. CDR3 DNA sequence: TGTGCCAGCAGCCCCATAACCGGGACAGGGAATGAGCAGTTCTTC.

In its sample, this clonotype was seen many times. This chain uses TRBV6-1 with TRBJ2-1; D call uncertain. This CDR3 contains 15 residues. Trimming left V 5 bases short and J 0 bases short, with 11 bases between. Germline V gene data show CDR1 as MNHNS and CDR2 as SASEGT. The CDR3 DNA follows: TGTGCCAGCAGTCAAAGGGCCTACTCCTACAATGAGCAGTTCTTC. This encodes CASSQRAYSYNEQFF.